This T cell receptor beta chain was recorded in a study of blood T cell repertoires in COVID-19. Sequencing used immunoSEQ multiplex PCR; TCRdb keeps in-frame clones, though not all of them. The sample lists under 300,000 clones, about 91% occurring once. V was cut by 3 bases and J by 0 bases, with 11 bases left in between. The germline V gene encodes CDR1 SGHTA and CDR2 FQGNSA. This CDR3 spans 15 amino acids. This clonotype was obtained from a woman in her forties with acute COVID-19. Sequenced material: PBMCs or T cells enriched from blood (not recorded which). V gene TRBV7-2 combines with J gene TRBJ1-1; D is unclear. The CDR3 spells CASSLNGFMNTEAFF. DNA for the CDR3: TGTGCCAGCAGCTTGAACGGGTTCATGAACACTGAAGCTTTCTTT.